This TCR beta chain is drawn from a study of blood T cells in healthy people across ages (dated by TCRdb to between 2015 and 2016). Regarding the complete study: In model experiments, template switching captured roughly one uniquely barcoded TCR beta cDNA molecule for every two T cells. Using the same blood draw, the study looked at two additional independent replicas of 1 million unique cDNA reads for two donors, one aged 18 to 29 and the other aged 80 or older. The study measured age-related changes in TCR beta repertoire diversity using deep sequencing normalized with unique cDNA molecular identifiers. To avoid experimental bias, donors of different ages were randomly spread across the sequencing lanes. The donors were divided into four age groups: young (average around 15 years), middle-aged (approximately 41), aged (approximately 62) and long-lived (82). Findings and caveats that apply to the study as a whole: There was a strong correlation between observed TCR beta diversity and the percentage of naive T cells measured by flow cytometry. Compared with the aged group, the long-lived group had more naive CD4+ T cells, fewer expanded clones and increased TCR diversity, suggesting age selection. Donor CMV infection status was unknown, potentially confounding age-related changes in expanded clonotypes. Estimates of total diversity from one million sequenced T cells were regarded as lower bounds and underestimates. As age increased, observed TCR beta diversity per million T cells dropped in a roughly linear way, and a significant reduction was already evident by age around 41. Since profiling was done on bulk unsorted PBMCs, naive and antigen-experienced compartments could not be conclusively compared.

Donors were 30 to 45 systemically healthy Caucasian individuals from Russia aged roughly 6 to 90 years. Ten milliliters of peripheral blood were drawn from each donor into EDTA-treated Vacutainer tubes. Ficoll-Paque density-gradient centrifugation was used to isolate PBMCs, with at least 7 million per sample. Trizol reagent was used to extract total RNA from PBMCs, with at least 5 micrograms per sample. For every donor, an aliquot of PBMCs went through flow cytometry to measure the percentages of naive CD45RAhigh/CD27high T cells. The library was generated by 5' RACE. The instrument was an Illumina HiSeq 2500. A second roughly 7 to 11 cycle PCR used a sample-barcoded 5' primer and a J-beta primer mix. Each TCR beta cDNA molecule received a unique molecular identifier from a template-switch 5' adaptor carrying 12 random nucleotides. At least 2.5 million CDR3-containing paired-end reads were obtained from each sample. First-strand cDNA synthesis was performed from all RNA using the Mint cDNA synthesis kit, with priming by a TRBC-specific oligonucleotide. After uracil-DNA glycosylase treatment, a first 18-cycle PCR used universal primers M1SS and BC2_uni_R on all cDNA. Turning to the authors' computational methods: Normalization of each sample was performed by random selection of 1 million high-quality reads, each carrying a distinct molecular identifier. Instead of being binned into consensus sequences, reads with shared molecular identifiers were discarded. MiTCR, set to a Q25 quality threshold and the strictest error-elimination algorithm, was used for CDR3 identification, clonotype clustering and error correction. A nonparametric unseen species model using Euler transformation provided a lower-bound estimate of total TCR beta diversity. TCRdb reprocessing: public reads trimmed at Q25 with fastp, clones called with MiXCR, in-frame beta chains kept. Under each unique CDR3 protein, matching rows form one entry showing the most common genes and DNA. These V and J calls are TCRdb output, not the study's own analysis. The sample data list about 1,600,000 distinct CDR3 sequences, and 40% to 50% of these were observed just once. 7.9% of the sample lies in the top ten.

V gives up 1 base and J gives up 6 bases, and the segment between their germline ends measures 7 bases. The germline V gene supplies CDR1 KGHSH and CDR2 LQKENI. The cysteine opens and the phenylalanine closes a CDR3 of 14 amino acids. This entry keeps only the CDR3 DNA: 42 bases, framed from base 1. This clonotype was found a few times. It lacks a known antigen. No base qualities exist here, and no much larger clone lies one base off it. This chain is built from TRBV18 and TRBJ2-6, with the D gene too uncertain to name. Material: blood. The clonotype comes from a woman younger than 30 in good health. The CDR3 here reads CASSPQFAANVLTF. In nucleotides, the sequence is TGTGCCAGCTCACCACAGTTTGCGGCCAACGTCCTGACTTTC.